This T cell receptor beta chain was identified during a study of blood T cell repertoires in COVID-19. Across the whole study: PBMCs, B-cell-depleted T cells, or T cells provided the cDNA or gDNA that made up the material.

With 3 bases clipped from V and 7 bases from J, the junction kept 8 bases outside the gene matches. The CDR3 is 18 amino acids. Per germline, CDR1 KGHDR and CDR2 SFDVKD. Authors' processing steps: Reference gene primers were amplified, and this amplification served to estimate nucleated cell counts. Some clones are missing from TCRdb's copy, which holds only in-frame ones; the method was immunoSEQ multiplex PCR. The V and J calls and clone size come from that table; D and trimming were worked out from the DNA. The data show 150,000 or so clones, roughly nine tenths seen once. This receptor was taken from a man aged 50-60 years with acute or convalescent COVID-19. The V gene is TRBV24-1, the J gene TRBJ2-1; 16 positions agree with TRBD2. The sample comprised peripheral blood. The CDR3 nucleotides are TGTGCCACCAGTGATCCGGGGACTAGCGGGGGGGCGCGGAATGAGCAGTTCTTC. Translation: CATSDPGTSGGARNEQFF.